What follows is one T cell receptor (beta chain) and its context. The antigen is not known. This entry comes from a study of OX40 agonist ivuxolimab in advanced cancers. If patients had autoimmune disease history or systemic immunosuppression, they were excluded. The sampling schedule covered blood at baseline, cycle 4 day 1, and cycle 7 day 1. Using immunoSEQ multiplex PCR, the repertoire was profiled, and TCRdb retains in-frame clones only, with some absent. The sample shows tens of thousands of clones, more than 75% of them seen only once. Overall study results and limits: Averaging showed that CD8+ T cells had more expanded clones than CD4+ did. Clonal expansion by week 6 occurred in CD4+ and CD8+ blood T cells (at 0.1 to 3.0 mg/kg).

The CDR3 spans 15 residues. Trimming removed 1 base at V and 7 bases at J, with 16 bases between. Germline loops: CDR1 MDHEN, CDR2 SYDVKM. The chain carries TRBV28 and TRBJ1-1; D call uncertain. This clonotype was sampled from an adult with an advanced solid tumor such as melanoma, head and neck, liver or kidney cancer. Sequencing used CD4+ or CD8+ T cells sorted from blood, obtained in a trial of the OX40 agonist ivuxolimab. CDR3 in amino acids: CASSLFSPRRLEAFF. CDR3 bases: TGTGCCAGCAGTTTATTCTCGCCGCGTAGGCTTGAAGCTTTCTTT.